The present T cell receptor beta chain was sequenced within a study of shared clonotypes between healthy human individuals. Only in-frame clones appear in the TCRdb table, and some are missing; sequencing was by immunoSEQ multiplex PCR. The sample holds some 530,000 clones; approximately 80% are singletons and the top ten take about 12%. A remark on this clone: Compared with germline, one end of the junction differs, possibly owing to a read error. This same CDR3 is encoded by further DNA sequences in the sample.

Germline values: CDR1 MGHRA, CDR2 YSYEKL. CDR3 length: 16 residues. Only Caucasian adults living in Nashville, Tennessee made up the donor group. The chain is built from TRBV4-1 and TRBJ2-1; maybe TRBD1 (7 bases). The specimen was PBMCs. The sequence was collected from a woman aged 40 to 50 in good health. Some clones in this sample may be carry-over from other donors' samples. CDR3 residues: CASSPRGDPNYNEQFF. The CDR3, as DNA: TGTGCCAGCAGCCCCAGGGGGGACCCTAACTACAATGAGCAGTTCTTC.